This section outlines one TCR beta chain sequence together with its context. The sample holds other DNA sequences that translate to the same CDR3. The CDR3 covers 12 residues. The V end was cut by 5 bases, the J end by 1 base, with 5 bases between. Germline CDR1 and CDR2: LNHDA and SQIVND (reference sequence). The data are from a study of shared clonotypes between healthy human individuals. Profiled with immunoSEQ multiplex PCR; TCRdb holds only in-frame clones, not every one. The sample comprises approximately 2,200,000 clones, about 93% of which are singletons, and more than 1.5% rests with the top ten. Naive CD8 populations comprised CD45RO-negative cells positively selected for CCR7, excluding terminally differentiated effector memory CD45RA+ cells. Healthy HIV-negative adults without recent acute infections or vaccinations served as donors.

The chain uses TRBV19 and TRBJ1-1; the D is unclear. What was sequenced was naive CD8+ T cells from PBMCs. This clonotype was sampled from a man aged 18 to 29 in good health. Some clones in this sample may be carry-over from other donors' samples. The CDR3 protein is CASSLGNTEAFF. The CDR3 DNA follows: TGTGCCAGTAGTCTAGGGAACACTGAAGCTTTCTTT.